The entry below gives a single T cell receptor (beta chain) sequence along with its context. Clones were read by immunoSEQ multiplex PCR, and TCRdb kept only the in-frame ones, dropping some. Of around 20,000 clones listed, around 88% were seen once; the top ten hold roughly 5.3%. The data originate from a study of blood T cell repertoires in COVID-19. Study at large: Sources were T cells, B-cell-depleted T cells, or PBMCs; the material itself was cDNA or gDNA.

The length of the CDR3 is 13 residues. Trimming took off 6 bases at V and 7 bases at J, with 15 bases between the two ends. The chain combines TRBV12-3 or TRBV12-4 with TRBJ1-2, with D possibly matching TRBD1 (6 bases). Sequencing input: PBMCs or T cells enriched from blood (not recorded which). This clonotype was sampled from a young woman who had recovered from COVID-19. The chain's CDR3 is CASSLTGYGGYTF. CDR3 nucleotide sequence: TGTGCCAGCAGCTTAACAGGGTACGGTGGCTACACCTTC.